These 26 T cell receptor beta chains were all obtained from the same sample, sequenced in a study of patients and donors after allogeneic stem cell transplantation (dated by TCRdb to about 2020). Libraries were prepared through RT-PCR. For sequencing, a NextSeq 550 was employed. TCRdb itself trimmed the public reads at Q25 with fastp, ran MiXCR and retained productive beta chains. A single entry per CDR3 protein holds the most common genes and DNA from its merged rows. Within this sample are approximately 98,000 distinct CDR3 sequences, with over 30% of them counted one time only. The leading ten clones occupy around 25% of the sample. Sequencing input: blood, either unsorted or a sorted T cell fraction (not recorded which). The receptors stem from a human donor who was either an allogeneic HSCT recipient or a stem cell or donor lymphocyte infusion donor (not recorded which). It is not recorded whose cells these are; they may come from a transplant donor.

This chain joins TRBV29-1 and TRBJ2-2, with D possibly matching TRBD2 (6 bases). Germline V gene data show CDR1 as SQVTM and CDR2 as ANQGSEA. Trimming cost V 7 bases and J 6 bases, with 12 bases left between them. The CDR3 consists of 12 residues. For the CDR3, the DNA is TGCAGCGCCAGGCGGGGCGCCGGGGAGCTGTTTTTT. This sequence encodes CSARRGAGELFF.

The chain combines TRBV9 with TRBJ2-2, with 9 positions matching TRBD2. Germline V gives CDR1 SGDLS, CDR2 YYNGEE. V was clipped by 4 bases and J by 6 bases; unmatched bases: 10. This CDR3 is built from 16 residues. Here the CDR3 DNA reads TGTGCCAGCAGCCCCCTAGCGGGAAGGGTTGCCGGGGAGCTGTTTTTT. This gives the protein CASSPLAGRVAGELFF.

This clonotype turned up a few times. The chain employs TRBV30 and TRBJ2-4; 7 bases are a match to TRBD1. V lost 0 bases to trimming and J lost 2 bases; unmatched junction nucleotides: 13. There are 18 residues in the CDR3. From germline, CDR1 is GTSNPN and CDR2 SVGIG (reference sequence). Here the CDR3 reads CAWSVARKGDRPKNIQYF. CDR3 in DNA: TGTGCCTGGAGTGTAGCCCGGAAGGGGGACAGACCCAAAAACATTCAGTACTTC.

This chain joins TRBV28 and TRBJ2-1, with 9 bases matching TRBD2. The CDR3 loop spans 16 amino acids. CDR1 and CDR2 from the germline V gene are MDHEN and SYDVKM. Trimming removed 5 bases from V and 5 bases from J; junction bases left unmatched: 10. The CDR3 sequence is CASSPHSGSSHNEQFF. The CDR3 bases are TGTGCCAGCAGTCCCCATAGCGGGAGTTCCCACAATGAGCAGTTCTTC.

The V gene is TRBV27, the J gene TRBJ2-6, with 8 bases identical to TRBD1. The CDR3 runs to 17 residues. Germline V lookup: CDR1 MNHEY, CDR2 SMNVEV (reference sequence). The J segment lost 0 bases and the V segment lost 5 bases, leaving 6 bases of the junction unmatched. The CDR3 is CASSRDRLSSGANVLTF. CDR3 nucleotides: TGTGCCAGCAGTCGGGACAGGTTATCCTCTGGGGCCAACGTCCTGACTTTC.

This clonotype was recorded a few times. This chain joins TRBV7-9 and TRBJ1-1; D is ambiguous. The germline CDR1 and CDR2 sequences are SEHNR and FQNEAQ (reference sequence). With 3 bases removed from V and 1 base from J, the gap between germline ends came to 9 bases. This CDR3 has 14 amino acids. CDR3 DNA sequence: TGTGCCAGCAGCTTCCCATTTCCGAACACTGAAGCTTTCTTT. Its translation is CASSFPFPNTEAFF.

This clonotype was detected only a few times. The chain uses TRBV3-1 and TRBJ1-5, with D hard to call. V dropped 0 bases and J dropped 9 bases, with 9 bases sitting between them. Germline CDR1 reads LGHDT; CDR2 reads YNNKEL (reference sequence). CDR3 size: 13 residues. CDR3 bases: TGTGCCAGCAGCCAAGAACAGTATGGGCCCCAGCATTTT. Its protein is CASSQEQYGPQHF.

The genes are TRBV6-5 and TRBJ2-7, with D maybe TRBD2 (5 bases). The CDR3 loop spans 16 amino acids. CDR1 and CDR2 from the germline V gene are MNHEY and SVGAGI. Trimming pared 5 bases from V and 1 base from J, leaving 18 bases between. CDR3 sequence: CASSSVPGSVSYEQYF. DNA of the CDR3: TGTGCCAGCAGTAGTGTACCGGGATCCGTATCCTACGAGCAGTACTTC.

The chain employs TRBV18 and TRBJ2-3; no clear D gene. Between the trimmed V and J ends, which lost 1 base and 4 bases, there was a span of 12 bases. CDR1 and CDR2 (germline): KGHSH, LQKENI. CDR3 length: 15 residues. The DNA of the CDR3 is TGTGCCAGCTCACCACTCACTCGAAAAGCAGATACGCAGTATTTT. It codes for CASSPLTRKADTQYF. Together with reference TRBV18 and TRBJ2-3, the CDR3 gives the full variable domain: NAGVMQNPRHLVRRRGQEARLRCSPMKGHSHVYWYRQLPEEGLKFMVYLQKENIIDESGMPKERFSAEFPKEGPSILRIQQVVRGDSAAYFCASSPLTRKADTQYFGPGTRLTVL.

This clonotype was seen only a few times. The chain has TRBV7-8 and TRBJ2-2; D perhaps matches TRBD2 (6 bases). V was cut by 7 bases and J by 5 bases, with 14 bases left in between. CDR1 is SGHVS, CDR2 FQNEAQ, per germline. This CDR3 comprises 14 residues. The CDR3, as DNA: TGTGCCAGCAACCTAGCGAGCCTGACCGGGGAGCTGTTTTTT. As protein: CASNLASLTGELFF.

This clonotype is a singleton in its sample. The CDR3 spells CASSVSSGLNTGELFF. Written as DNA, the CDR3 is TGTGCCAGCAGCGTTTCTAGCGGGCTGAACACCGGGGAGCTGTTTTTT. V is TRBV7-2 and J is TRBJ2-2, with 8 nucleotides matching TRBD2. V trimming: 5 bases; J trimming: 1 base; junction bases outside the gene matches: 6. Per the germline V gene, CDR1 is SGHTA and CDR2 is FQGNSA. The CDR3 totals 16 residues.

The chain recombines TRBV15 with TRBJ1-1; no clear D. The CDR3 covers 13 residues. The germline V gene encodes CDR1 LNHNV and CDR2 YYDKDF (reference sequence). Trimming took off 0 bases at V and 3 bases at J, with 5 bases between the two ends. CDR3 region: CATSREVDTEAFF. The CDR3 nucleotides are TGTGCCACCAGCAGAGAAGTGGACACTGAAGCTTTCTTT. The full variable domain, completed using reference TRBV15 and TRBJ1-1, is DAMVIQNPRYQVTQFGKPVTLSCSQTLNHNVMYWYQQKSSQAPKLLFHYYDKDFNNEADTPDNFQSRRPNTSFCFLDIRSPGLGDTAMYLCATSREVDTEAFFGQGTRLTVV.

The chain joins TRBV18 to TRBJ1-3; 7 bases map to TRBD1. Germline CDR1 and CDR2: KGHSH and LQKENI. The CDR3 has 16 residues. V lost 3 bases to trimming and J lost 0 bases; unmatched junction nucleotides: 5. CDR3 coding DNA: TGTGCCAGCTCACCGGGACAGCTAACCTCTGGAAACACCATATATTTT. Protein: CASSPGQLTSGNTIYF.

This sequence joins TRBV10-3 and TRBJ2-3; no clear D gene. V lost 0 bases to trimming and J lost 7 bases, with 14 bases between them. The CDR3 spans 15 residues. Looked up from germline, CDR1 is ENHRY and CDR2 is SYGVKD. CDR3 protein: CAISESKDHSYTQYF. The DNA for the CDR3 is TGTGCCATCAGTGAGTCGAAGGACCACTCCTATACGCAGTATTTT.

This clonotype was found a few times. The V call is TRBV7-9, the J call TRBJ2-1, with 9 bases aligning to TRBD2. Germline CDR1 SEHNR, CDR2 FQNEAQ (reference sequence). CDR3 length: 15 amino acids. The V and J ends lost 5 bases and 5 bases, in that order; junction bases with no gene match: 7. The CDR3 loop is CASSLASGKHNEQFF. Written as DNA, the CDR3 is TGTGCCAGCAGCCTTGCTAGCGGGAAACACAATGAGCAGTTCTTC.

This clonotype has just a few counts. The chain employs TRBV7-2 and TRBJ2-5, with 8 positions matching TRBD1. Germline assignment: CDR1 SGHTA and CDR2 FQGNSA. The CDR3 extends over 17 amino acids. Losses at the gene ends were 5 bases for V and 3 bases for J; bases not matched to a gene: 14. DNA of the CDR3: TGTGCCAGCAGCCAATATTTCGATGGACAGGGAAAAGAGACCCAGTACTTC. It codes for CASSQYFDGQGKETQYF.

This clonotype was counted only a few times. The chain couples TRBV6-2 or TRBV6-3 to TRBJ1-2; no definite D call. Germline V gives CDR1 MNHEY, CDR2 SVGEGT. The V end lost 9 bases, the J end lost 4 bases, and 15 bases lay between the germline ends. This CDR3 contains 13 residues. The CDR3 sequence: CARPRGPRYGYTF. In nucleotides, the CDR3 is TGTGCCAGACCAAGAGGGCCACGCTATGGCTACACCTTC.

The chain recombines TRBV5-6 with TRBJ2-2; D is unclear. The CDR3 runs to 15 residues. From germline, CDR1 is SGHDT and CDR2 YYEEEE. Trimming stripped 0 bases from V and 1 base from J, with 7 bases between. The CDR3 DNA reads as TGTGCCAGCAGCTTGGGAGGCGGGAACACCGGGGAGCTGTTTTTT. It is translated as CASSLGGGNTGELFF.

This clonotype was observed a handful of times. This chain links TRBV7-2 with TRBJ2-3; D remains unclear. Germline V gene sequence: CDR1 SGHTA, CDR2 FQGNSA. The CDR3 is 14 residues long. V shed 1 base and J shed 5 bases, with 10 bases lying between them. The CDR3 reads CASSLGGSRDTQYF. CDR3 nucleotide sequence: TGTGCCAGCAGCTTAGGAGGTAGTAGAGATACGCAGTATTTT.

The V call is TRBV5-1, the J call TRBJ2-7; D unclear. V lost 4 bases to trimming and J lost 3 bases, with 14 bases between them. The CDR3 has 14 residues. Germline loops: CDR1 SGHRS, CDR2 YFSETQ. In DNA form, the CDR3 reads TGCGCCAGCAGCCCTGGAAGGGCGGACTACGAGCAGTACTTC. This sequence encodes CASSPGRADYEQYF.

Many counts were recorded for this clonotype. The CDR3 reads CSVEDPWASGRLDTQYF. The CDR3 DNA follows: TGCAGCGTTGAAGATCCTTGGGCTAGCGGGAGGTTAGATACGCAGTATTTT. V and J are TRBV29-1 and TRBJ2-3, with 11 nucleotides matching TRBD2. Looked up from germline, CDR1 is SQVTM and CDR2 is ANQGSEA. Losses at the gene ends were 0 bases for V and 5 bases for J; bases not matched to a gene: 10. The CDR3 extends over 17 amino acids.

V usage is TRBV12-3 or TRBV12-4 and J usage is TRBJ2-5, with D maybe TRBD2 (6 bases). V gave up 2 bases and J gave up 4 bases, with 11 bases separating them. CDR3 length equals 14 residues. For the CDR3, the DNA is TGTGCCAGCAGTTTATCATCCGGGGGAGAGACCCAGTACTTC. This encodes CASSLSSGGETQYF.

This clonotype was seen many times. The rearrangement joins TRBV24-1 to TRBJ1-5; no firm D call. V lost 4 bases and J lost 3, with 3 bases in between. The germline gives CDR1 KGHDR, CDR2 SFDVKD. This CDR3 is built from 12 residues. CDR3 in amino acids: CATSDYNQPQHF. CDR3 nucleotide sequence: TGTGCCACCAGTGACTACAATCAGCCCCAGCATTTT.

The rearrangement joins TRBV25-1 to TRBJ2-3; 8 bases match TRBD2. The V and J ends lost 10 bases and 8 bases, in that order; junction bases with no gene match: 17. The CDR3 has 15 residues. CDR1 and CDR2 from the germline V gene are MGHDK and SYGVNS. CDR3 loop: CATAGTREGIGTQYF. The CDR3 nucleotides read TGTGCCACCGCCGGGACTAGGGAGGGAATTGGTACGCAGTATTTT.

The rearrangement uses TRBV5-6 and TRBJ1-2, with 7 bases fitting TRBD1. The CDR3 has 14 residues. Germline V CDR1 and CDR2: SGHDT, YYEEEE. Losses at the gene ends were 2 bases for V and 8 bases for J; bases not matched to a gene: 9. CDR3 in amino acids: CASSFRAQGIGYTF. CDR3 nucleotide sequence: TGTGCCAGCAGCTTTCGTGCACAGGGGATCGGCTACACCTTC.

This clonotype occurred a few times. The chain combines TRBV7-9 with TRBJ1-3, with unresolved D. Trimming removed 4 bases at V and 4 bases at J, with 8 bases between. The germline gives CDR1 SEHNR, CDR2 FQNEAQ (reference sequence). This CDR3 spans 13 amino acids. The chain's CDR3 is CASSWFRGNTIYF. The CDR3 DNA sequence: TGTGCCAGCAGCTGGTTTCGCGGAAACACCATATATTTT.